These T cell receptor beta chains were read from a single sample in a study of a mutant IDH1 vaccine in newly diagnosed glioma. Their antigens are not known. Measured with immunoSEQ multiplex PCR; TCRdb has only the in-frame clones, and not every one. The table lists about 40,000 clones, around 83% of them singletons. The starting material was PBMCs, obtained from a glioma patient whose treatment included an IDH1 peptide vaccine. Receptor source: a woman in her forties or fifties with glioma. Each CDR3 is given with its conserved first and last residue. D genes are given only for firm matches. Not all rows give a size; the values are once, few, many and, for expanded clones, a class.

d_gene	abundance	v_gene	j_gene	CDR3aa	CDR3nt
NA	few	TRBV14	TRBJ2-1	CASSQEWGLSSYNEQFF	TGTGCCAGCAGCCAAGAATGGGGCCTCAGCTCCTACAATGAGCAGTTCTTC
TRBD1	NA	TRBV5-4	TRBJ1-6	CASGLIRQGLIGDSPLHF	TGTGCCAGCGGATTAATAAGACAGGGGCTAATAGGAGATTCACCCCTCCACTTT
TRBD2	NA	TRBV2	TRBJ2-7	CASSSGGSAEQYF	TGTGCCAGCAGTAGCGGGGGAAGCGCCGAGCAGTACTTC
NA	NA	TRBV9	TRBJ1-2	CASSVGSGGLNYGYTF	TGTGCCAGCAGCGTTGGCTCGGGTGGGCTAAACTATGGCTACACCTTC
TRBD2	NA	TRBV4-2	TRBJ2-2	CASSQYGLAGGSNTGELFF	TGTGCCAGCAGCCAGTACGGACTAGCGGGGGGTTCGAACACCGGGGAGCTGTTTTTT
NA	NA	TRBV30	TRBJ1-2	CAWQTGLNYGYTF	TGTGCCTGGCAGACAGGCCTCAACTATGGCTACACCTTC
NA	once	TRBV9	TRBJ1-4	CASSVGGSNEKLFF	TGTGCCAGCAGCGTAGGGGGGTCCAATGAAAAACTGTTTTTT
NA	few	TRBV5-1	TRBJ1-5	CASSLDSLSNQPQHF	TGCGCCAGCAGCTTGGACAGTCTTAGCAATCAGCCCCAGCATTTT
TRBD2	NA	TRBV4-1	TRBJ2-7	CASSPGTSGYEQYF	TGCGCCAGCAGCCCCGGGACTAGCGGTTACGAGCAGTACTTC
NA	NA	TRBV5-6	TRBJ2-5	CASSLSRPVLKTQYF	TGTGCCAGCAGCTTGAGCCGTCCAGTTCTGAAGACCCAGTACTTC
NA	NA	TRBV30	TRBJ2-1	CAWTRGLHNEQFF	TGTGCCTGGACCAGGGGATTGCACAATGAGCAGTTCTTC
NA	NA	TRBV6-4	TRBJ1-5	CASNRVSNQPQHF	TGTGCCAGCAACAGGGTTAGCAATCAGCCCCAGCATTTT
NA	NA	TRBV11-2	TRBJ1-1	CASSFKGNTEAFF	TGTGCCAGCAGCTTCAAGGGAAACACTGAAGCTTTCTTT
TRBD1	NA	TRBV30	TRBJ1-6	CAWSSDRGRGFTYNSPLHF	TGTGCCTGGAGTTCTGACAGGGGGAGGGGGTTTACCTATAATTCACCCCTCCACTTT
NA	NA	TRBV5-4	TRBJ2-7	CASSLQGRKSYEQYF	TGTGCCAGCAGCTTACAGGGGAGGAAGTCCTACGAGCAGTACTTC
TRBD1	NA	TRBV5-1	TRBJ2-7	CASSLGGKGSYEQYF	TGCGCCAGCAGCTTAGGGGGCAAAGGGTCCTACGAGCAGTACTTC
NA	NA	TRBV15	TRBJ1-3	CATSPGAGGNTIYF	TGTGCCACCAGCCCCGGGGCTGGCGGAAACACCATATATTTT
NA	NA	TRBV9	TRBJ1-4	CASSAGLDARNEKLFF	TGTGCCAGCAGCGCAGGGTTAGACGCCAGGAATGAAAAACTGTTTTTT
NA	NA	TRBV11-2	TRBJ2-7	CASSFGNYEQYF	TGTGCCAGCAGCTTTGGCAACTACGAGCAGTACTTC
NA	NA	TRBV4-1	TRBJ2-7	CASSQEGMYEQYF	TGCGCCAGCAGCCAAGAGGGTATGTACGAGCAGTACTTC
TRBD2	NA	TRBV4-1	TRBJ2-2	CASSQRLAGLNTGELFF	TGCGCCAGCAGCCAAAGACTAGCGGGGCTGAACACCGGGGAGCTGTTTTTT
NA	NA	TRBV6-6	TRBJ1-1	CASSWITGEEAFF	TGTGCCAGCAGTTGGATCACGGGGGAGGAAGCTTTCTTT